The next 24 T cell receptor beta chains were all read from a single sample in a study of OX40 agonist ivuxolimab in advanced cancers. Only in-frame clones appear in the TCRdb table, and some are missing; sequencing was by immunoSEQ multiplex PCR. There are tens of thousands of clones in the sample; about 81% occur only once, and approximately 5% lies in the top ten. Sequenced material: CD4+ or CD8+ T cells sorted from blood, taken in a trial of the OX40 agonist ivuxolimab. The source of these receptors is an adult with an advanced solid tumor such as melanoma, head and neck, liver or kidney cancer.

The chain employs TRBV5-1 and TRBJ2-5, with no clear D. V lost 4 bases and J 1 base, leaving 14 bases between the germline ends. The CDR3 extends over 15 amino acids. Per germline, CDR1 SGHRS and CDR2 YFSETQ. The CDR3 bases are TGCGCCAGCAGCGTTGAAGGTCGACGCCAAGAGACCCAGTACTTC. Amino acid sequence: CASSVEGRRQETQYF.

The chain joins TRBV7-2 to TRBJ1-3; no firm D call. Germline CDR1 and CDR2: SGHTA and FQGNSA. CDR3 length: 13 residues. V was clipped by 5 bases and J by 4 bases, with 9 bases between them. The CDR3 region is CASSPNQGNTIYF. CDR3 nucleotides: TGTGCCAGCAGCCCCAATCAGGGAAACACCATATATTTT.

The sample holds one count of this clone. V usage is TRBV23-1 and J usage is TRBJ2-1; D gene unclear. TRBV23-1 belongs to the ORF category, with a function that is uncertain. V shed 8 bases and J shed 9 bases, with 17 bases lying between them. The CDR3 sequence is 13 residues long. In nucleotides, the CDR3 is TGCGCCAGCCCCCCCCGAACCCCCGCTGAGCAGTTCTTC. This gives the protein CASPPRTPAEQFF.

This sequence joins TRBV2 and TRBJ2-5; D tentatively reads TRBD1 or TRBD2 (5 bases each). Germline V lookup: CDR1 SNHLY, CDR2 FYNNEI. The CDR3 totals 13 residues. The V gene lost 6 bases and the J gene lost 3 bases, with 11 bases spanning the gap. The DNA for the CDR3 is TGTGCCAGCAGGAAGGTGGGGGAAGAGACCCAGTACTTC. It translates to CASRKVGEETQYF. The full variable domain, in which reference TRBV2 and TRBJ2-5 provide the parts outside the CDR3, is EPEVTQTPSHQVTQMGQEVILRCVPISNHLYFYWYRQILGQKVEFLVSFYNNEISEKSEIFDDQFSVERPDGSNFTLKIRSTKLEDSAMYFCASRKVGEETQYFGPGTRLLVL.

This chain links TRBV5-8 with TRBJ2-3; 8 nucleotides agree with TRBD1. The CDR3 contains 17 residues. After removal of 0 bases from V and 2 bases from J, the junction contained 8 bases not matched to a gene. Germline CDR1 and CDR2: SGHTS and YDEGEE. CDR3: CASSLGLAGGFTDTQYF. CDR3 sequence (DNA): TGTGCCAGCAGCTTGGGATTGGCAGGGGGCTTCACAGATACGCAGTATTTT.

This chain uses TRBV5-4 with TRBJ2-3; 12 positions agree with TRBD2. The CDR3 runs 16 residues. The germline gives CDR1 SGHNT, CDR2 YYREEE (reference sequence). Unmatched junction bases numbered 5, after V lost 2 bases and J lost 4 bases. CDR3 bases: TGTGCCAGCAGCTTACCTAGCGGGGGGGCCTCAGATACGCAGTATTTT. Translating it yields CASSLPSGGASDTQYF.

This clone has just a few counts. The chain links TRBV11-2 to TRBJ2-1; D might be TRBD1 or TRBD2, each matching 6 bases. The germline CDR1 and CDR2 sequences are SGHAT and FQNNGV. Trimming took off 2 bases at V and 7 bases at J, with 21 bases between the two ends. The CDR3 runs to 17 residues. The CDR3 protein is CASSLNGGTQPGNEQFF. The CDR3 nucleotides read TGTGCCAGCAGCTTAAATGGCGGGACACAACCAGGGAATGAGCAGTTCTTC.

This chain uses TRBV9 with TRBJ2-2, with D perhaps TRBD2 (7 bases). Germline CDR1 SGDLS, CDR2 YYNGEE. The germline V and J ends were trimmed by 2 bases and 2 bases, with 16 bases remaining between them. CDR3 length: 17 amino acids. CDR3 region: CASSVTRTAGNTGELFF. CDR3 sequence (DNA): TGTGCCAGCAGCGTCACCCGGACAGCGGGAAACACCGGGGAGCTGTTTTTT.

The chain combines TRBV4-1 with TRBJ1-4; D is possibly TRBD1 (5 bases). This CDR3 is built from 17 residues. Germline-derived CDR1 and CDR2 are MGHRA and YSYEKL. V gave up 1 base and J gave up 8 bases, with 20 bases separating them. The CDR3 nucleotides read TGCGCCAGCAGCCAAGTGGTCGGTCGGGGGGAGCGCGAAAAACTGTTTTTT. It translates to CASSQVVGRGEREKLFF.

V is TRBV19 and J is TRBJ1-5; weak D call: TRBD1 (6 bases). The CDR3 sequence is 18 residues long. V was pared by 5 bases and J by 2 bases, with 22 bases between. Germline V gene lookup returns CDR1 LNHDA and CDR2 SQIVND (reference sequence). The CDR3 sequence: CASSSRDTLTGGNQPQHF. The CDR3 DNA follows: TGTGCCAGTAGTTCCCGGGACACCTTAACCGGGGGCAATCAGCCCCAGCATTTT.

This clone has just a few counts. The rearrangement joins TRBV11-2 to TRBJ1-2; D not certain. The CDR3 is 15 amino acids. Germline V CDR1 and CDR2: SGHAT, FQNNGV. The ends were cut back, 5 bases at V and 5 bases at J, with 18 bases in the middle. DNA of the CDR3: TGTGCCAGCAGCCCAGCCGGGCAGTGGGTTTATGGCTACACCTTC. Protein product: CASSPAGQWVYGYTF.

This clone turned up a few times. This rearrangement joins TRBV2 to TRBJ1-1; D is unclear. Deletions cut 6 bases from V and 0 bases from J, with 11 bases between. CDR1 SNHLY and CDR2 FYNNEI come from the germline V gene. CDR3 length equals 14 residues. The CDR3 DNA reads TGTGCCAGCAGATGGAGAGGGCTGAACACTGAAGCTTTCTTT. Encoded protein: CASRWRGLNTEAFF.

The chain recombines TRBV13 with TRBJ2-3, with 13 positions matching TRBD2. This CDR3 has 16 amino acids. Per the germline V gene, CDR1 is PRHDT and CDR2 is FYEKMQ (reference sequence). The trim removed 4 bases at V and 11 bases at J, leaving 12 bases unmatched. CDR3 DNA sequence: TGTGCCAGCAGCTCACTAGCGGGAGGGCTCCCCCCAATGCAGTATTTT. Translating it yields CASSSLAGGLPPMQYF.

A word on this clone: The sample carries other DNA sequences with the same CDR3. This chain uses TRBV10-3 with TRBJ1-5, with TRBD1 as a possible D gene (6 bases). V dropped 3 bases and J dropped 1 base, with 10 bases sitting between them. This CDR3 spans 15 amino acids. Per the germline V gene, CDR1 is ENHRY and CDR2 is SYGVKD. The CDR3 loop reads CAISEAGASNQPQHF. CDR3 nucleotides: TGTGCCATCAGTGAAGCGGGGGCCAGCAATCAGCCCCAGCATTTT.

This sequence joins TRBV28 and TRBJ2-7, with 7 bases matching TRBD2. The germline CDR1 and CDR2 sequences are MDHEN and SYDVKM. The CDR3 is 14 residues long. The V segment lost 8 bases and the J segment 6 bases; nucleotides outside the gene matches: 13. The CDR3 loop reads CASSPWGRGGEQYF. The CDR3, as DNA: TGTGCCAGCTCTCCGTGGGGGAGGGGTGGCGAGCAGTACTTC.

V and J are TRBV25-1 and TRBJ1-2; the D is unclear. The CDR3 loop spans 14 amino acids. The V gene's germline CDR1 is MGHDK and CDR2 SYGVNS. The V end lost 2 bases, the J end lost 3 bases, and 10 bases lay between the germline ends. The CDR3 nucleotides are TGTGCCAGCAGTGAACGGTTCCTGCACTATGGCTACACCTTC. Translating gives CASSERFLHYGYTF.

The chain carries TRBV5-5 and TRBJ1-1; tentative D call: TRBD1 (5 bases). V was cut by 6 bases and J by 1 base, with 10 bases left in between. CDR3 length: 13 residues. Germline assignment: CDR1 SGHKS and CDR2 YYEKEE (reference sequence). The CDR3 here is CASIVTANTEAFF. DNA for the CDR3: TGTGCCAGCATCGTGACAGCGAACACTGAAGCTTTCTTT.

This chain links TRBV28 with TRBJ1-2, with 7 bases fitting TRBD1. Per the germline V gene, CDR1 is MDHEN and CDR2 is SYDVKM. The CDR3 is 15 amino acids. Trimming at V came to 6 bases and at J to 0 bases, leaving 7 bases not matched to a gene. Written as DNA, the CDR3 is TGTGCCAGCAGCCCCAGACAGGGAGCTAACTATGGCTACACCTTC. Translation: CASSPRQGANYGYTF.

This rearrangement joins TRBV18 to TRBJ1-5; no clear D gene. Trimming cost V 3 bases and J 9 bases, with 12 bases left between them. The CDR3 consists of 13 residues. From germline, CDR1 is KGHSH and CDR2 LQKENI. The CDR3 loop is CASSPTPEVPQHF. The CDR3 nucleotides read TGTGCCAGCTCACCGACCCCGGAGGTGCCCCAGCATTTT.

V and J are TRBV5-4 and TRBJ2-7; D is tentatively TRBD1 or TRBD2 (5 bases each). CDR1 is SGHNT and CDR2 is YYREEE in the germline V gene (reference sequence). Trimming removed 3 bases at V and 6 bases at J, with 10 bases between. The CDR3 is 12 residues long. The CDR3 nucleotides read TGTGCCAGCAGCTCCCTTGGGGGCGAGCAGTACTTC. Translation gives CASSSLGGEQYF.

V is TRBV6-5 and J is TRBJ2-7; 8 bases are a match to TRBD1. The CDR3 is made up of 15 amino acids. V was pared by 5 bases and J by 6 bases, with 12 bases of the junction left unmatched. Germline V gene lookup returns CDR1 MNHEY and CDR2 SVGAGI. The CDR3 spells CASSISETGVPEQYF. CDR3 sequence (DNA): TGTGCCAGCAGTATCTCGGAGACAGGGGTCCCCGAGCAGTACTTC.

The chain links TRBV5-4 to TRBJ1-2; 7 bases match TRBD1. V was pared by 4 bases and J by 1 base, with 7 bases of the junction left unmatched. CDR1 is SGHNT and CDR2 is YYREEE in the germline V gene (reference sequence). The CDR3 extends over 15 amino acids. The chain's CDR3 is CASSPTGSGNYGYTF. The CDR3 DNA reads as TGTGCCAGCAGCCCGACAGGGTCCGGTAACTATGGCTACACCTTC.

CDR3 coding DNA: TGTGCCAGCAGCGTGGTAGGCGCTGGGGCCAACGTCCTGACTTTC. Translated: CASSVVGAGANVLTF. The chain recombines TRBV9 with TRBJ2-6; D ambiguous. Germline V gives CDR1 SGDLS, CDR2 YYNGEE. Trimming cost V 2 bases and J 2 bases, with 8 bases left between them. The CDR3 loop spans 15 amino acids.

The chain recombines TRBV5-1 with TRBJ1-2; D is possibly TRBD1 (6 bases). V was clipped by 0 bases and J by 6 bases, with 9 bases between them. CDR3 length: 13 residues. CDR1 and CDR2 from the germline V gene are SGHRS and YFSETQ. CDR3: CASSLGQGNGYTF. In nucleotides, the CDR3 is TGCGCCAGCAGCTTGGGCCAGGGGAATGGCTACACCTTC. Drawing the rest from reference TRBV5-1 and TRBJ1-2, the complete variable domain is KAGVTQTPRYLIKTRGQQVTLSCSPISGHRSVSWYQQTPGQGLQFLFEYFSETQRNKGNFPGRFSGRQFSNSRSEMNVSTLELGDSALYLCASSLGQGNGYTFGSGTRLTVV.